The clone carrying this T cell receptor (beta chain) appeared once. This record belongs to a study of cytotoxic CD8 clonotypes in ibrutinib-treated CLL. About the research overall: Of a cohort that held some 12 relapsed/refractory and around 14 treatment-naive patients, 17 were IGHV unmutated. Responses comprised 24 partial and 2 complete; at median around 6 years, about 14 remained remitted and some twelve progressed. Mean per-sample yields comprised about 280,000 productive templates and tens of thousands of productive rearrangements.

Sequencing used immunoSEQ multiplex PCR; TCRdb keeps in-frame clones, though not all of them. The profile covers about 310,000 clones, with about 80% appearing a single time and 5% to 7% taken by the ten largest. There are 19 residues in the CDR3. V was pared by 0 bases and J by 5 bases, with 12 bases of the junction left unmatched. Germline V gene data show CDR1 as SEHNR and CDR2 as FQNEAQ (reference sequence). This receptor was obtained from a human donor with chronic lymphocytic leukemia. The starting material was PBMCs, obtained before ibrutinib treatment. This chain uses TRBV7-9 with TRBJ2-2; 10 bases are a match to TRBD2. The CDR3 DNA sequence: TGTGCCAGCAGCTTAGCGTTCGTTCTAGCGGGAGTTAGTACCGGGGAGCTGTTTTTT. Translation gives CASSLAFVLAGVSTGELFF.